Below, 7 T cell receptor beta chains from the same sample are listed, as sequenced in a study of identical twins. MiXCR was run by TCRdb on the 5' RACE reads, yielding one entry per CDR3 protein. The sample records 500,000 or so distinct CDR3 sequences, roughly an eighth being singletons. This sample was also put to use in a study of yellow fever vaccine responses in identical twins.

The specimen sequenced was CD4+ T cells sorted from blood. These receptors were collected from a woman under 30 in good health.

There are a few counts of this clonotype. The chain uses TRBV9 and TRBJ1-3; tentatively, D is TRBD1 (5 bases). V dropped 4 bases and J dropped 0 bases, with 11 bases sitting between them. Germline loops: CDR1 SGDLS, CDR2 YYNGEE. The CDR3 has 15 amino acids. CDR3: CASSPRGISGNTIYF. The CDR3 nucleotides are TGTGCCAGCAGCCCTCGGGGGATCTCTGGAAACACCATATATTTT.

This clonotype was seen a few times. The chain recombines TRBV7-8 with TRBJ1-5; TRBD1 matches at 8 bases. Germline lookup yields CDR1 SGHVS and CDR2 FQNEAQ. This CDR3 region has 15 residues. Trimming at V came to 3 bases and at J to 3 bases, leaving 4 bases not matched to a gene. The CDR3 coding sequence is TGTGCCAGCAGCTTCGGACAGGGACACAATCAGCCCCAGCATTTT. Its translation: CASSFGQGHNQPQHF.

This chain joins TRBV11-2 and TRBJ2-7; D is ambiguous. The CDR3 is made up of 15 amino acids. Trimming shortened V by 1 base and J by 2 bases, and 12 bases separated the two germline ends. Germline assignment: CDR1 SGHAT and CDR2 FQNNGV. The chain's CDR3 is CASSLVSVLPYEQYF. For the CDR3, the DNA is TGTGCCAGCAGCTTAGTTTCGGTGTTACCCTACGAGCAGTACTTC.

This clonotype showed up just a few times. The V and J genes are TRBV5-5 and TRBJ2-5; 11 nucleotides agree with TRBD1. This CDR3 is built from 14 residues. The V gene's germline CDR1 is SGHKS and CDR2 YYEKEE (reference sequence). V trimming: 2 bases; J trimming: 5 bases; junction bases outside the gene matches: 2. The DNA for the CDR3 is TGTGCCAGCAGCTTTGGACAGGGGGCTGAGACCCAGTACTTC. Translated, it gives CASSFGQGAETQYF.

As regards this clonotype: At one end, the junction sequence differs from germline, possibly due to a read error. This chain links TRBV2 with TRBJ2-1; maybe TRBD2 (7 bases). CDR1 is SNHLY, CDR2 FYNNEI, per germline. The CDR3 contains 15 residues. DNA of the CDR3: TGTGCCAGCGCGGCGGGGACACTGACTAGCAAAGGGCAAGTCTTC. Translated: CASAAGTLTSKGQVF.

This clonotype was seen ten or more times. This chain links TRBV3-1 with TRBJ2-1; 12 nucleotides line up with TRBD2. With 1 base clipped from V and 8 bases from J, the junction kept 12 bases outside the gene matches. The germline CDR1 and CDR2 sequences are LGHDT and YNNKEL (reference sequence). CDR3 length: 18 amino acids. CDR3 loop: CASSQVALAGGPRDEQFF. The CDR3 DNA reads TGTGCCAGCAGCCAAGTGGCCCTAGCGGGGGGGCCCCGGGATGAGCAGTTCTTC.

This clonotype came up once. The genes are TRBV20-1 and TRBJ2-1; the match to TRBD2 covers 10 bases. CDR1 and CDR2 (germline): DFQATT, SNEGSKA (reference sequence). The CDR3 loop spans 17 amino acids. The CDR3 DNA reads TGCTGTTCTATATATTTGTCTAGCGGGAGTTTATTCCATGAGCAGTTCTTC. It translates to CCSIYLSSGSLFHEQFF.